What follows describes a single T cell receptor beta chain. No antigen is known for it. The data stem from a study of cytomegalovirus exposure and HLA in healthy donors. Findings and caveats of the study: Common viral pathogens (according to a later analysis) appeared linked to several of the most significant clusters. The study listed around 150 cytomegalovirus-associated TCR beta chains.

PCR used 60 Vbeta primers and 13 Jbeta primers. Method: immunoSEQ multiplex PCR; TCRdb's copy keeps in-frame clones and lacks some. The data contain over 100,000 clones, 79% of them singletons. This TCR came from a male donor in good health and CMV-seronegative. Input material: PBMCs.

The DNA for the CDR3 is TGTGCCAGCAGCCCACTATCTAGCACAGATACGCAGTATTTT. Translating it yields CASSPLSSTDTQYF. This chain uses TRBV7-2 with TRBJ2-3; D call uncertain. The CDR3 consists of 14 residues. V lost 5 bases to trimming and J lost 0 bases, with 9 bases between them. Germline CDR1 is SGHTA and CDR2 is FQGNSA.